Below are 15 T cell receptor beta chains sequenced from a single sample in a study of cytomegalovirus exposure and HLA in healthy donors. The study ran its PCR with 60 Vbeta and 13 Jbeta primers. This table comes from immunoSEQ multiplex PCR, and its TCRdb copy is limited to in-frame clones, with some not included. The sample has more than 150,000 clones, over 65% seen once; the top ten hold more than 1.4%. The sample comprised PBMCs. Receptor source: a man between 18 and 29 years old in good health and CMV-seronegative.

This chain uses TRBV2 with TRBJ1-2; D not certain. V was clipped by 6 bases and J by 11 bases, with 25 bases between them. CDR1 and CDR2 (germline): SNHLY, FYNNEI. This CDR3 has 15 amino acids. CDR3 sequence (DNA): TGTGCCAGCAGACTAAGTTCCACCCTCTATATGAGGTACACCTTC. Protein: CASRLSSTLYMRYTF.

The CDR3 reads CASSQDRLGRGGYTF. CDR3 nucleotide sequence: TGCGCCAGCAGCCAAGACAGGTTGGGGAGGGGCGGCTACACCTTC. The chain links TRBV4-3 to TRBJ1-2; D may be TRBD1 (5 bases). Deletions cut 0 bases from V and 8 bases from J, with 16 bases between. Germline CDR1 and CDR2: LGHNA and YSLEER. The CDR3 spans 15 residues.

The chain has TRBV18 and TRBJ2-7; TRBD2 is a possible D gene (5 bases). Germline CDR1 reads KGHSH; CDR2 reads LQKENI. Trimming cost V 5 bases and J 4 bases, with 15 bases left between them. The CDR3 runs to 14 residues. The CDR3 nucleotides read TGTGCCAGCTCAGTGGGAGTGGGATGGTACGAGCAGTACTTC. The encoded protein is CASSVGVGWYEQYF.

The chain carries TRBV2 and TRBJ1-6, with 11 bases aligning to TRBD1. CDR1 SNHLY and CDR2 FYNNEI come from the germline V gene. This CDR3 is 15 amino acids long. With V trimmed by 6 bases and J by 8 bases, 6 bases remained unmatched. The CDR3 sequence: CASRGQGAMDSPLHF. CDR3 nucleotide sequence: TGTGCCAGCAGAGGACAGGGGGCGATGGATTCACCCCTCCACTTT.

The chain carries TRBV19 and TRBJ2-1; 10 bases fit TRBD1. V lost 6 bases and J lost 4; bases outside the gene matches: 6. This CDR3 is built from 15 residues. Germline loops: CDR1 LNHDA, CDR2 SQIVND (reference sequence). The CDR3 DNA follows: TGTGCCAGTAGGTCGACAGGGGGCTCTTACAATGAGCAGTTCTTC. As protein: CASRSTGGSYNEQFF.

This clone was counted between two and nine times. The chain has TRBV29-1 and TRBJ2-1; 11 bases map to TRBD2. This CDR3 is built from 15 residues. Looked up from germline, CDR1 is SQVTM and CDR2 is ANQGSEA. The V and J ends lost 7 bases and 7 bases, in that order; junction bases with no gene match: 12. CDR3 nucleotides: TGCAGCGCCTCACCACTAGCGGGAGAGGGGAATGAGCAGTTCTTC. Translated: CSASPLAGEGNEQFF.

This chain links TRBV7-9 with TRBJ2-7; TRBD1 matches at 7 bases. Germline assignment: CDR1 SEHNR and CDR2 FQNEAQ (reference sequence). V lost 4 bases and J lost 3; bases outside the gene matches: 15. The CDR3 runs to 17 residues. The CDR3 protein is CASSSFRGDRVIYEQYF. CDR3 DNA sequence: TGTGCCAGCAGCTCCTTCCGCGGCGACAGGGTAATCTACGAGCAGTACTTC.

The CDR3 reads CASSYNRETQYF. CDR3 bases: TGTGCCAGCAGTTATAACAGGGAGACCCAGTACTTC. This rearrangement joins TRBV6-5 to TRBJ2-5; weak D call: TRBD1 (5 bases). Germline CDR1 and CDR2: MNHEY and SVGAGI. V was cut by 3 bases and J by 5 bases, with 7 bases left in between. The CDR3 sequence is 12 residues long.

The V call is TRBV23-1, the J call TRBJ2-7, with D unresolved. TRBV23-1 carries the ORF label, with uncertain function. Trimming removed 1 base from V and 5 bases from J, with 21 bases in between. The CDR3 totals 17 residues. CDR3 in amino acids: CASSQYGTQLPLHEQYF. The CDR3 DNA reads TGCGCCAGCAGTCAATATGGCACACAACTACCTCTACACGAGCAGTACTTC.

The chain employs TRBV27 and TRBJ2-7, with 7 bases identical to TRBD1. CDR3 length: 14 amino acids. The germline V gene encodes CDR1 MNHEY and CDR2 SMNVEV (reference sequence). V lost 5 bases and J lost 1; bases outside the gene matches: 5. In nucleotides, the CDR3 is TGTGCCAGCAGTCCTGGGACAGTTTCCTACGAGCAGTACTTC. Translated, it gives CASSPGTVSYEQYF.

The count of this clone is one. The V call is TRBV6-6, the J call TRBJ2-7, with TRBD1 matching over 9 bases. The germline V gene has CDR1 MNHNY and CDR2 SVGAGI (reference sequence). V lost 6 bases, J lost 5 bases, and 14 bases stayed unmatched. The CDR3 spans 16 residues. CDR3 loop: CASSRNSGTGSNEQYF. CDR3 DNA: TGTGCCAGCAGCCGCAACTCCGGGACAGGGTCCAACGAGCAGTACTTC.

The chain combines TRBV19 with TRBJ1-5; TRBD1 agrees at 7 bases. CDR1 and CDR2 (germline): LNHDA, SQIVND (reference sequence). This CDR3 has 17 residues. J gave up 0 bases and V 6 bases, and 11 bases lay outside the gene matches. In nucleotides, the CDR3 is TGTGCCAGTAGAATGACAGGGACCTCCTTTAGCAATCAGCCCCAGCATTTT. Encoded protein: CASRMTGTSFSNQPQHF.

The gene calls are TRBV6-1 and TRBJ2-7, with TRBD1 as a possible D gene (6 bases). Trimming left V 3 bases short and J 0 bases short, with 9 bases between. Germline loops: CDR1 MNHNS, CDR2 SASEGT. The CDR3 is 14 amino acids. The DNA of the CDR3 is TGTGCCAGCAGTGACGGCAGGGGCTCCTACGAGCAGTACTTC. Amino acids: CASSDGRGSYEQYF.

This chain uses TRBV15 with TRBJ1-3; 8 nucleotides line up with TRBD1. J gave up 2 bases and V 3 bases, and 3 bases lay outside the gene matches. This CDR3 has 15 residues. Per the germline V gene, CDR1 is LNHNV and CDR2 is YYDKDF (reference sequence). DNA for the CDR3: TGTGCCACCAGCAGGACAGGGGATCCTGGAAACACCATATATTTT. It specifies CATSRTGDPGNTIYF.

The chain combines TRBV27 with TRBJ1-5, with D possibly TRBD1 on 6 matching bases. V was cut by 7 bases and J by 4 bases, with 11 bases left in between. The germline V gene encodes CDR1 MNHEY and CDR2 SMNVEV (reference sequence). This CDR3 region has 13 residues. CDR3 sequence: CASTGQLNQPQHF. For the CDR3, the DNA is TGTGCCAGCACCGGACAGCTTAATCAGCCCCAGCATTTT.